The following is a TCR beta chain sequence with its context. The antigen is unknown. This sample was included in a study of T cells expressing NK-cell markers. CDR1 is SNHLY and CDR2 is FYNNEI in the germline V gene. The CDR3 is 13 residues long. TCRdb re-called the 5' RACE reads and gives one entry per CDR3 protein, without DNA. The sample's table shows fewer than 550,000 distinct CDR3 sequences. Study conclusions and caveats: Unclear, still, was the HCMV specificity of the expanded NKG2C+ T cell clones. Several donors likewise had their CD3+CD56-NKG2C+ fraction led by these clonotypes. Each of roughly 6 donors carried dominant NKG2C+ clonotypes accounting for about 1.0-8% of CD8+ T cells.

The material sequenced was blood T cells: a sorted CD56 or NKG2C T cell subset, CD4+ or CD8+ T cells, or bulk PBMC T cells (not recorded which). The TCR originated in a woman between 50 and 59 years old in good health. This rearrangement joins TRBV2 to TRBJ2-1; TCRdb's D call of TRBD2 is untestable without DNA. CDR3 region: CASTSSGNNEQFF.